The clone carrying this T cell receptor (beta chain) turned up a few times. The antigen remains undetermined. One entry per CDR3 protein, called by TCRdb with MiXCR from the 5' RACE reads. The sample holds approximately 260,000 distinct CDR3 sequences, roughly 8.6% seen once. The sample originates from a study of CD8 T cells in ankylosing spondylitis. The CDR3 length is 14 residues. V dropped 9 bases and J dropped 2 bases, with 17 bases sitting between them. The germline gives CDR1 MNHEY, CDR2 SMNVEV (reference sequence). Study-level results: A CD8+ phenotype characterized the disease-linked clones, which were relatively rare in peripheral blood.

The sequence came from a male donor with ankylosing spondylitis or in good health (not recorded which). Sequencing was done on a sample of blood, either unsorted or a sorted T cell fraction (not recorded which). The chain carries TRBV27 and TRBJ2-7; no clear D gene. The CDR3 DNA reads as TGTGCCAGGCAGCCCCTAACGGAGCCCTACGAGCAGTACTTC. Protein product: CARQPLTEPYEQYF.